A selection of T cell receptor beta chains follows, all from one sample in a study of shared clonotypes between healthy human individuals. Assay used: immunoSEQ multiplex PCR; TCRdb lists only in-frame clones, some missing. The repertoire holds about 2.3 million clones, with approximately 95% as singletons. Sequenced material: naive CD4+ T cells from PBMCs. The receptor set was obtained from a man younger than 30 in good health. Some clones in this sample may be carry-over from other donors' samples. The CDR3 runs from the conserved cysteine through the conserved F or W. A D gene is named only where the DNA matches it firmly. Not every row has a clone size; where given, it reads once, few, many or a size class.

V gene	clone size	D gene	J gene	CDR3 DNA	CDR3 protein
TRBV19	-	-	TRBJ1-4	TGTGCCAGTAGTATTAACAGGGACCGGCGTGAAAAACTGTTTTTT	CASSINRDRREKLFF
TRBV21-1	-	-	TRBJ2-1	TGTGCCAGCAGCGGTCGGGACGGACCCTACAATGAGCAGTTCTTC	CASSGRDGPYNEQFF
TRBV2	-	-	TRBJ1-4	TGTGCCCGAAGGGAACAGGGCCTAGGGAAACTGTTTTTT	CARREQGLGKLFF
TRBV28	-	-	TRBJ2-7	TGTGCCAGCAGTTTACCGGGACCGTACGAGCAGTACTTC	CASSLPGPYEQYF
TRBV18	-	TRBD1	TRBJ1-5	TGTGCCAGCTCACCGGGACAGAGCAATCAGCCCCAGCATTTT	CASSPGQSNQPQHF
TRBV28	few	-	TRBJ1-1	TGTGCCAGCAGTCCGCCAGCAGGGAGGAACACTGAAGCTTTCTTT	CASSPPAGRNTEAFF
TRBV27	-	TRBD2	TRBJ2-1	TGTGCCAGCAGTTTCCGGGGGAGGGCTTCGTACAATGAGCAGTTCTTC	CASSFRGRASYNEQFF
TRBV5-6	-	TRBD1	TRBJ2-1	TGTGCCAGCAGCTTCTACCGGGACAGGGGGTCAGTTGGCTACAATGAGCAGTTCTTC	CASSFYRDRGSVGYNEQFF
TRBV6-5	-	-	TRBJ2-1	TGTGCCAGCAGTTACACCGCCCTACGTGGAAATGAGCAGTTCTTC	CASSYTALRGNEQFF
TRBV5-4	-	TRBD1	TRBJ1-2	TGTGCCAGCAGCTCCCGGGACAGGGAGGACTACACCTTC	CASSSRDREDYTF
TRBV6-5	-	-	TRBJ2-7	TGTGCCAGCAGTTCCGCAAGGGGGGCGAAATACGAGCAGTACTTC	CASSSARGAKYEQYF
TRBV11-1	once	-	TRBJ2-5	TGTGCCAGCAGACCAAAACAGGGTTCAGAGACCCAGTACTTC	CASRPKQGSETQYF
TRBV11-2	-	TRBD1	TRBJ2-6	TGTGCCAGCAGCTCAACCGTGTGGGACAGGGGTCCTGGGGCCAACGTCCTGACTTTC	CASSSTVWDRGPGANVLTF
TRBV9	-	-	TRBJ1-1	TGTGCCAGCAGTGCGAGGGGGAACACTGAAGCTTTCTTT	CASSARGNTEAFF
TRBV6-6	-	-	TRBJ1-4	TGTGCCAGCAGTCCGGGGTCCACTAATGAAAAACTGTTTTTT	CASSPGSTNEKLFF